The clone carrying this T cell receptor (beta chain) was counted between two and nine times. The germline gives CDR1 LNHDA, CDR2 SQIVND (reference sequence). Trimming took 6 bases from V and 0 from J, leaving 9 bases between them. The CDR3 contains 15 residues. Time point given: persistent/refractory GD, antithyroid drugs over 5 years with positive TRAb. PBMC-derived RNA was used for the TCR library. These data come from a study of regulatory T cells in long-lasting Graves disease. Construction of the TCR beta libraries employed iRepertoire HTBI primers in conjunction with Arm-PCR of CDR3 regions. TCRdb analysed the multiplex PCR reads with MiXCR anew, one entry per CDR3 protein. The table lists approximately 690,000 distinct CDR3 sequences, around 30% of them singletons.

J is TRBJ2-6 and V is TRBV19; D gene ambiguous. This clonotype was obtained from a female donor with Graves disease. The sample consisted of peripheral blood mononuclear cells (PBMCs), taken when the disease was refractory, from a patient treated with antithyroid drugs. Here the CDR3 reads CASRELSSGANVLTF. CDR3 bases: TGTGCCAGTAGGGAGCTTTCCTCTGGGGCCAACGTCCTGACTTTC.